The 20 T cell receptor beta chains presented below share a single source sample, sequenced in a study of cytomegalovirus exposure and HLA in healthy donors. The repertoire was sequenced with immunoSEQ multiplex PCR; TCRdb's copy has only in-frame clones and lacks some. The sample carries 150,000 to 200,000 clones, approximately 86% recorded once. Input material: PBMCs. These receptor sequences come from a woman between 18 and 30 years old in good health and CMV-seronegative.

This clone was found a few times. The rearrangement links TRBV19 to TRBJ2-1; D possibly corresponds to TRBD2 (5 bases). This CDR3 is built from 12 residues. Germline V lookup: CDR1 LNHDA, CDR2 SQIVND (reference sequence). V lost 1 base and J 7 bases, leaving 5 bases between the germline ends. CDR3 loop: CASSIGRNEQFF. CDR3 in DNA: TGTGCCAGTAGTATAGGGAGGAATGAGCAGTTCTTC.

As to this clone: This CDR3 is also generated by other DNA sequences in the sample. The chain recombines TRBV7-9 with TRBJ1-2, with D unclear. The CDR3 is 14 amino acids. Germline V lookup: CDR1 SEHNR, CDR2 FQNEAQ (reference sequence). Trimming pared 1 base from V and 2 bases from J, leaving 8 bases between. CDR3 nucleotides: TGTGCCAGCAGCTTAGTCCCAGGAAACTATGGCTACACCTTC. Translating it yields CASSLVPGNYGYTF.

The chain combines TRBV12-5 with TRBJ2-3, with 9 nucleotides matching TRBD1. The CDR3 loop spans 15 amino acids. In germline, CDR1 is LGHNT, CDR2 FRNRAP. V lost 5 bases to trimming and J lost 1 base; unmatched junction nucleotides: 4. The CDR3 is CASGPGTGRTDTQYF. For the CDR3, the DNA is TGTGCTAGTGGTCCGGGGACAGGGCGCACAGATACGCAGTATTTT.

This chain joins TRBV19 and TRBJ2-1; D possibly corresponds to TRBD2 (5 bases). Germline CDR1 reads LNHDA; CDR2 reads SQIVND (reference sequence). V was pared by 7 bases and J by 0 bases, with 7 bases between. This CDR3 comprises 13 residues. The CDR3 is CASKRSSYNEQFF. The DNA of the CDR3 is TGTGCCAGTAAGCGGAGCTCCTACAATGAGCAGTTCTTC.

The chain employs TRBV4-1 and TRBJ2-3, with unresolved D. The CDR3 sequence is 14 residues long. The ends were cut back, 1 base at V and 0 bases at J, with 5 bases in the middle. Germline V gene lookup returns CDR1 MGHRA and CDR2 YSYEKL. The CDR3 reads CASSQGTSTDTQYF. CDR3 nucleotides: TGCGCCAGCAGCCAAGGCACTAGCACAGATACGCAGTATTTT.

This clone has only one observation. The chain joins TRBV6-5 to TRBJ2-7; 8 bases align to TRBD1. This CDR3 region has 14 residues. V was clipped by 5 bases and J by 6 bases; unmatched bases: 9. Germline lookup yields CDR1 MNHEY and CDR2 SVGAGI. As DNA, the CDR3 is TGTGCCAGCAGTCCGACCGGGACAGGAGGCGAGCAGTACTTC. Its protein is CASSPTGTGGEQYF.

This chain connects TRBV6-5 to TRBJ2-3; the D gene is possibly TRBD2 (5 bases). The germline CDR1 and CDR2 sequences are MNHEY and SVGAGI. The CDR3 spans 13 residues. Deletions cut 2 bases from V and 5 bases from J, with 8 bases between. DNA for the CDR3: TGTGCCAGCAGTTACGCCCGGGGAGATACGCAGTATTTT. Translated, it gives CASSYARGDTQYF.

The V gene is TRBV2, the J gene TRBJ2-2; the D gene is possibly TRBD1 (5 bases). Germline assignment: CDR1 SNHLY and CDR2 FYNNEI. V was cut by 7 bases and J by 5 bases, with 14 bases left in between. The CDR3 sequence is 14 residues long. In DNA form, the CDR3 reads TGTGCCAGCAAAGGGGTTTTGGGAACCGGGGAGCTGTTTTTT. Protein product: CASKGVLGTGELFF.

The chain joins TRBV27 to TRBJ2-1; 8 nucleotides line up with TRBD1. There are 16 residues in the CDR3. Germline CDR1 reads MNHEY; CDR2 reads SMNVEV (reference sequence). The ends lost 8 bases at V and 5 bases at J; junction bases unmatched: 14. CDR3 sequence reads: CASHPRTGQGHNEQFF. The CDR3 region has the DNA TGTGCCAGCCACCCCCGAACTGGACAGGGTCACAATGAGCAGTTCTTC.

The V and J genes are TRBV5-1 and TRBJ2-7; unclear D gene. Trimming removed 1 base at V and 2 bases at J, with 10 bases between. Germline V gene sequence: CDR1 SGHRS, CDR2 YFSETQ. The CDR3 covers 14 residues. CDR3: CASSLTRTTYEQYF. The CDR3, as DNA: TGCGCCAGCAGCTTGACCCGTACAACCTACGAGCAGTACTTC. The full variable domain, completed using reference TRBV5-1 and TRBJ2-7, is KAGVTQTPRYLIKTRGQQVTLSCSPISGHRSVSWYQQTPGQGLQFLFEYFSETQRNKGNFPGRFSGRQFSNSRSEMNVSTLELGDSALYLCASSLTRTTYEQYFGPGTRLTVT.

The chain combines TRBV27 with TRBJ1-3; D call uncertain. V lost 6 bases and J lost 0, with 9 bases in between. The CDR3 loop spans 14 amino acids. Looked up from germline, CDR1 is MNHEY and CDR2 is SMNVEV (reference sequence). In nucleotides, the CDR3 is TGTGCCAGCAGGGTCACGGTCTCTGGAAACACCATATATTTT. Its protein product is CASRVTVSGNTIYF.

V usage is TRBV13 and J usage is TRBJ1-3; 11 bases are a match to TRBD1. Unmatched junction bases numbered 9, after V lost 1 base and J lost 4 bases. The germline gives CDR1 PRHDT, CDR2 FYEKMQ (reference sequence). This CDR3 contains 18 residues. This chain's CDR3 is CASSLADRGQSGGNTIYF. In DNA, the CDR3 is TGTGCCAGCAGCTTAGCGGACAGGGGGCAGTCGGGCGGAAACACCATATATTTT. The variable domain in full, with the rest retrieved from reference TRBV13 and TRBJ1-3, is AAGVIQSPRHLIKEKRETATLKCYPIPRHDTVYWYQQGPGQDPQFLISFYEKMQSDKGSIPDRFSAQQFSDYHSELNMSSLELGDSALYFCASSLADRGQSGGNTIYFGEGSWLTVV.

The CDR3 reads CASRRGNTEAFF. CDR3 sequence (DNA): TGTGCCAGCCGGAGGGGGAACACTGAAGCTTTCTTT. This chain uses TRBV19 with TRBJ1-1, with TRBD1 as a possible D gene (5 bases). Trimming stripped 9 bases from V and 1 base from J, with 9 bases between. Germline assignment: CDR1 LNHDA and CDR2 SQIVND (reference sequence). This CDR3 spans 12 amino acids.

The chain is built from TRBV19 and TRBJ2-1; 9 positions agree with TRBD1. The CDR3 totals 16 residues. Looked up from germline, CDR1 is LNHDA and CDR2 is SQIVND (reference sequence). Trimming cost V 7 bases and J 5 bases; bases outside gene matches: 12. CDR3 sequence reads: CASTPKTGGRNNEQFF. In DNA, the CDR3 is TGTGCCAGTACCCCTAAAACAGGGGGCCGTAACAATGAGCAGTTCTTC.

V gene TRBV14 combines with J gene TRBJ1-5; D is unresolved. This CDR3 region has 13 residues. Trimming removed 4 bases at V and 8 bases at J, with 12 bases between. From germline, CDR1 is SGHDN and CDR2 FVKESK. The CDR3 is CASSLRVGEPQHF. Written as DNA, the CDR3 is TGTGCCAGCAGCCTAAGGGTCGGGGAGCCCCAGCATTTT.

This rearrangement joins TRBV28 to TRBJ2-7; D perhaps matches TRBD2 (6 bases). This CDR3 comprises 14 residues. Looked up from germline, CDR1 is MDHEN and CDR2 is SYDVKM. V lost 3 bases and J 4 bases, leaving 13 bases between the germline ends. In nucleotides, the CDR3 is TGTGCCAGCAGTTTGGCGGAGGGCCGTTACGAGCAGTACTTC. Amino acids: CASSLAEGRYEQYF.

This clone was recorded a few times. The rearrangement joins TRBV11-2 to TRBJ2-7, with 8 bases identical to TRBD2. Germline V lookup: CDR1 SGHAT, CDR2 FQNNGV. With 1 base clipped from V and 5 bases from J, the junction kept 4 bases outside the gene matches. This CDR3 spans 14 amino acids. The CDR3 reads CASSLGAGVDEQYF. DNA for the CDR3: TGTGCCAGCAGCTTAGGAGCGGGAGTAGACGAGCAGTACTTC.

The chain uses TRBV19 and TRBJ1-4; D is ambiguous. Germline loops: CDR1 LNHDA, CDR2 SQIVND (reference sequence). V was pared by 6 bases and J by 10 bases, with 18 bases between. The CDR3 consists of 14 residues. The CDR3 bases are TGTGCCAGTAGCTGGCTTAGAGGAGAGGTAAAACTGTTTTTT. Its translation: CASSWLRGEVKLFF.

The chain uses TRBV6-6 and TRBJ1-1, with D possibly TRBD1 on 5 matching bases. Germline V gives CDR1 MNHNY, CDR2 SVGAGI (reference sequence). V was pared by 6 bases and J by 3 bases, with 14 bases between. The CDR3 totals 14 residues. Written as DNA, the CDR3 is TGTGCCAGCAGCCGGGGGGGGGATGACACTGAAGCTTTCTTT. Residues: CASSRGGDDTEAFF.

CDR3 residues: CASSYGTSGEQFF. CDR3 DNA sequence: TGCGCCAGCAGCTACGGGACTAGCGGGGAGCAGTTCTTC. The chain has TRBV5-1 and TRBJ2-1; the match to TRBD2 covers 12 bases. The germline gives CDR1 SGHRS, CDR2 YFSETQ. V lost 3 bases and J lost 10; bases outside the gene matches: 2. There are 13 residues in the CDR3.